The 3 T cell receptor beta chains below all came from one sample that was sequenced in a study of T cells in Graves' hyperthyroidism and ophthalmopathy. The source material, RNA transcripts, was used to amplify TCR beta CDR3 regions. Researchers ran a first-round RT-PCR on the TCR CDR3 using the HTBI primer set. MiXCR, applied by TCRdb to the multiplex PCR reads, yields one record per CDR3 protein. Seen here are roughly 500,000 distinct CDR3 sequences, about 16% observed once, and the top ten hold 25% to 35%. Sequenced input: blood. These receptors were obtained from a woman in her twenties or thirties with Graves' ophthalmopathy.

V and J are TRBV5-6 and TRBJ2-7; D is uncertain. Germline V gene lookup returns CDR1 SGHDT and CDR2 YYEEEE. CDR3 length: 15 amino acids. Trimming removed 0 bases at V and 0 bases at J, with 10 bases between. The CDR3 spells CASSLVNRISYEQYF. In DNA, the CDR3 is TGTGCCAGCAGCTTGGTTAACAGAATCTCCTACGAGCAGTACTTC.

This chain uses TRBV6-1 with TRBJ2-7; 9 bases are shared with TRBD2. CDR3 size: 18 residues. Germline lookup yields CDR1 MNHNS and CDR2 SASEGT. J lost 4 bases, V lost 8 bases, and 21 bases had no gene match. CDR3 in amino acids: CASQPYGGSAGGLYEQYF. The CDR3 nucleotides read TGTGCCAGCCAACCCTACGGGGGCTCAGCGGGAGGACTTTACGAGCAGTACTTC.

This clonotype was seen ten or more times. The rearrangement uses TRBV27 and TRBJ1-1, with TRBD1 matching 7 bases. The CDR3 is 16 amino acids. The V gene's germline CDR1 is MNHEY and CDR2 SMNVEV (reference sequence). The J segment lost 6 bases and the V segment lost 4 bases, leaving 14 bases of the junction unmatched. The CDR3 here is CASSSHLGQWVAEAFF. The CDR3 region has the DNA TGTGCCAGCAGTTCACACCTGGGACAGTGGGTAGCTGAAGCTTTCTTT.